A selection of T cell receptor beta chains follows, all from one sample in a study of cytomegalovirus exposure and HLA in healthy donors. Sequenced by immunoSEQ multiplex PCR; TCRdb stores in-frame clones only, minus some. The sample contains some 200,000 clones, under 95% of which appear only once. Sequenced: PBMCs. These receptors came from a woman under 30 in good health and CMV-seronegative. CDR3s include the opening cysteine and the closing phenylalanine or tryptophan. The D gene is left open where the match is weak. The size of a clone is reported for some rows only, either as once, few or many, or as a class for expanded clones.

>-|TRBJ1-1|TRBV6-6|-
TGTGCCAGCATAAGGCCCCTGGGGCAGCCAGACACTGAAGCTTTCTTT
CASIRPLGQPDTEAFF
>few|TRBJ2-7|TRBV18|-
TGTGCCAGCACTCTCAGCGGAGCCCCCTACGAGCAGTACTTC
CASTLSGAPYEQYF
>-|TRBJ1-6|TRBV19|-
TGTGCCAGTAGTGCTTCCAACGGAGATTCACCCCTCCACTTT
CASSASNGDSPLHF
>-|TRBJ1-5|TRBV6-5|-
TGTGCCAGCAGTTACTCAAACAATCAACCCCAGCATTTT
CASSYSNNQPQHF
>once|TRBJ2-1|TRBV30|-
TGTGCCTGGAGTCGGAGTTACAATGAGCAGTTCTTC
CAWSRSYNEQFF
>-|TRBJ1-2|TRBV10-1|-
TGCGCCAGCAGTGTGACACGGTCCTATGGCTACACCTTC
CASSVTRSYGYTF
>-|TRBJ1-4|TRBV7-9|-
TGTGCCAGCAGTTTTAACCGGGGTAATGAAAAACTGTTTTTT
CASSFNRGNEKLFF
>-|TRBJ2-1|TRBV30|TRBD2
TGTGCCTGGAGTAGTGGTCTAGCGGCCCCCAATGAGCAGTTCTTC
CAWSSGLAAPNEQFF
>-|TRBJ2-1|TRBV5-8|TRBD2
TGTGCCAGCAGCTGGGGGACTAGCGGGGACAATGAGCAGTTCTTC
CASSWGTSGDNEQFF
>-|TRBJ1-3|TRBV2|-
TGTGCCAGCAGTGAATCGGGAAACACCATATATTTT
CASSESGNTIYF
>-|TRBJ1-2|TRBV6-1|-
TGTGCCAGCAGTGAGGGGGGTTTTAAGTGGGGCTACACCTTC
CASSEGGFKWGYTF
>-|TRBJ2-7|TRBV27|-
TGTGCCAGCAGTGAATCGGTCCTGTACTCCTACGAGCAGTACTTC
CASSESVLYSYEQYF
>-|TRBJ2-5|TRBV9|-
TGTGCCAGCAGCGTAGGCGGGGAAGAGACCCAGTACTTC
CASSVGGEETQYF
>-|TRBJ1-5|TRBV11-2|TRBD1
TGTGCCAGCAGCCCCGGGACAGGTGGAAGCAATCAGCCCCAGCATTTT
CASSPGTGGSNQPQHF
>-|TRBJ2-1|TRBV2|-
TGTGCCAGCAGGAGGGAATCCCATGAGCAGTTCTTC
CASRRESHEQFF
>once|TRBJ2-5|TRBV12-5|TRBD1
TGTGCTAGTGGTTTGGTTCCGGGACAGGGGATGGAGACCCAGTACTTC
CASGLVPGQGMETQYF
>-|TRBJ2-5|TRBV6-5|-
TGTGCCAGCAGTTGGACGGGGGGCGGTGAGACCCAGTACTTC
CASSWTGGGETQYF
>-|TRBJ2-7|TRBV5-4|TRBD2
TGTGCCAGCAGCTCACTCGGACTAGCGGGGAGCCGTCCCTACGAGCAGTACTTC
CASSSLGLAGSRPYEQYF
>-|TRBJ1-2|TRBV5-1|-
TGCGCCAGCACCCAGGACGGACTCCTATGGGGCTACACCTTC
CASTQDGLLWGYTF
>-|TRBJ2-7|TRBV29-1|TRBD2
TGCAGCGTTGAAGAAACTAGCGGATCCTACGAGCAGTACTTC
CSVEETSGSYEQYF
>-|TRBJ2-1|TRBV20-1|-
TGCAGTGCCCCCCTTAATTTGGAGCAGTTCTTC
CSAPLNLEQFF
>-|TRBJ1-5|TRBV2|-
TGTGCCAGCAGTGAAGCAAGAGGGAATCAGCCCCAGCATTTT
CASSEARGNQPQHF
>-|TRBJ2-7|TRBV2|-
TGTGCCAGCGAGAAGGGGTGGCCCTCCTACGAGCAGTACTTC
CASEKGWPSYEQYF
>-|TRBJ2-3|TRBV27|TRBD2
TGTGCCAGTCCCTCGAGCGGGAGGGTCACAGATACGCAGTATTTT
CASPSSGRVTDTQYF
>-|TRBJ1-2|TRBV6-1|-
TGTGCCAGCAGTGAAGCGTGGGGGCTCGACTATGGCTACACCTTC
CASSEAWGLDYGYTF
>-|TRBJ2-2|TRBV27|-
TGTGCCAGCAGCCTCCAGACAGTAGGGACCGGGGAGCTGTTTTTT
CASSLQTVGTGELFF
>-|TRBJ1-5|TRBV28|-
TGTGCCAGCAGCTCTCGCCCCGGGGGGGTTAGCAATCAGCCCCAGCATTTT
CASSSRPGGVSNQPQHF
>-|TRBJ2-2|TRBV6-6|TRBD2
TGTGCCAGCACTCTTGCGGGGGTTTCCGGGGAGCTGTTTTTT
CASTLAGVSGELFF
>-|TRBJ2-1|TRBV29-1|-
TGCAGCGAATCTAGCTTTGACAATGAGCAGTTCTTC
CSESSFDNEQFF
>-|TRBJ2-3|TRBV2|-
TGTGCCAGCAGTTCACAGGGAGGCACAGATACGCAGTATTTT
CASSSQGGTDTQYF
>-|TRBJ2-1|TRBV7-9|-
TGTGCCAGCAGCGCCCGACAGCCCAATGAGCAGTTCTTC
CASSARQPNEQFF
>-|TRBJ1-1|TRBV5-1|TRBD1
TGCGCCAGCAGGTGGAGCGGACAGGGAGACACTGAAGCTTTCTTT
CASRWSGQGDTEAFF
>-|TRBJ2-1|TRBV30|-
TGTGCCTGGAGTGCTCCGAATGAGCAGTTCTTC
CAWSAPNEQFF
>-|TRBJ1-1|TRBV5-1|-
TGCGCCAGCAGCCCCCCCATAGACAGTAGGACTGAAGCTTTCTTT
CASSPPIDSRTEAFF
>few|TRBJ2-3|TRBV6-4|TRBD2
TGTGCCAGCAGTGTTGCTAGCGGGAGCACAGATACGCAGTATTTT
CASSVASGSTDTQYF
>-|TRBJ2-3|TRBV6-1|TRBD2
TGTGCCAGCCCCCCGAGCGGGATTGGGACAGATACGCAGTATTTT
CASPPSGIGTDTQYF